This TCR beta chain was identified during a study of T cell repertoires in cytomegalovirus infection. This clonotype has only a few counts. Its antigen is not known. The CDR3 contains 16 residues. With 5 bases clipped from V and 1 base from J, the junction kept 9 bases outside the gene matches. The germline gives CDR1 SEHNR, CDR2 FQNEAQ (reference sequence). Study-wide results and caveats: There were HLA-C-restricted CMV-specific TCR beta clonotypes dominating the ex vivo response.

TCRdb redid the calling of the reads with MiXCR, one entry per CDR3 protein. The data contain 250,000 to 300,000 distinct CDR3 sequences, around 20% of them singletons. The TCR comes from a human donor in good health (CMV status not recorded). Some clones in this sample may be carry-over from other donors' samples. V gene TRBV7-9 combines with J gene TRBJ1-1; 8 positions match TRBD1. The sample here was cultured PBMCs, taken from culture after CMV antigen stimulation. CDR3 region: CASSNQGAGQNTEAFF. For the CDR3, the DNA is TGTGCCAGCAGCAACCAGGGGGCCGGTCAGAACACTGAAGCTTTCTTT.